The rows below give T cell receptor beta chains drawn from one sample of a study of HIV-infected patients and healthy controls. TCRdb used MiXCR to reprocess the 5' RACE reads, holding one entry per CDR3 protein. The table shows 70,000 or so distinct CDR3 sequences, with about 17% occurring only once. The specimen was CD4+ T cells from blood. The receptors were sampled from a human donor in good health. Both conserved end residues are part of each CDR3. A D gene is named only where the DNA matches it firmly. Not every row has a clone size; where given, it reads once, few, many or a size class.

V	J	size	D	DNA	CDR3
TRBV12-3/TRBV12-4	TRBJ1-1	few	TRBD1	TGTGCCAGCAGCCACAACCGGGACAGGGGCAACACTGAAGCTTTCTTT	CASSHNRDRGNTEAFF
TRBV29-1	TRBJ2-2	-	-	TGCAGCGTTAACCCCAACGGGAACACCGGGGAGCTGTTTTTT	CSVNPNGNTGELFF
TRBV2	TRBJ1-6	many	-	TGTGCCAGCAGTGAAGGTGTTGGTCAATCACCCCTCCACTTT	CASSEGVGQSPLHF
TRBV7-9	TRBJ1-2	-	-	TGTGCCAGCAGCCCCTTGCTAGGGGGCTACACCTTC	CASSPLLGGYTF
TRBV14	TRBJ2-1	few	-	TGTGCCAGCAGCCAAGGGCTAGTGGCTTTCTTC	CASSQGLVAFF
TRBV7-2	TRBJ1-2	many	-	TGTGCCAGCAGCTTAAAAGGGGGGAGCGTCCCCGGCTACACCTTC	CASSLKGGSVPGYTF
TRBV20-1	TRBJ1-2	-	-	TGCAGTGCTAGGTCGGGGGCAACTAACTATGGCTACACCTTC	CSARSGATNYGYTF
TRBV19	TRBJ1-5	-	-	TGTGCCAGTAGTATAGCCTCAACGACAGCGTATCAGCCCCAGCATTTT	CASSIASTTAYQPQHF
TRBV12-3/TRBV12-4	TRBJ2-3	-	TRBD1	TGTGCCAGCAGGCGGACAGGGGGCGCGAATGTAGATACGCAGTATTTT	CASRRTGGANVDTQYF
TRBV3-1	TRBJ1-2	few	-	TGTGCCAGCAGCCAGCTTGGGGATGGCTACACCTTC	CASSQLGDGYTF
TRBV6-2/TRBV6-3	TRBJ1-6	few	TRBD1	TGTGCCAGCAGTTTTTTCAGCGGACAGGAGAGCTCCTATAATTCACCCCTCCACTTT	CASSFFSGQESSYNSPLHF
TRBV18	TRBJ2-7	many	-	TGTGCCAGCTCGAGGGACGCAATCTCCTACGAGCAGTACTTC	CASSRDAISYEQYF
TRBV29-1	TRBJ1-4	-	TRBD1	TGCAGCGTCGTACAGGGGTCGGGGAAAAAACTGTTTTTT	CSVVQGSGKKLFF
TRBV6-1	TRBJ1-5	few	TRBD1	TGTGCCAGCAGTCGCACCGGGACAGCGTACAATCAGCCCCAGCATTTT	CASSRTGTAYNQPQHF
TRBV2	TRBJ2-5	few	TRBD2	TGTGCCAGCATCATAGGTGTAGCGGGGGGTCAAGAGACCCAGTACTTC	CASIIGVAGGQETQYF
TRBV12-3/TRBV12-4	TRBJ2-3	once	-	TGTGCCAGCAGGGCCAGCAGGGAGCAAAATACGCAGTATTTT	CASRASREQNTQYF
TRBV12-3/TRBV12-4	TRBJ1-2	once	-	TGTGCCAGCAGTTCCGACAGCCTCTATGGCTACACCTTC	CASSSDSLYGYTF
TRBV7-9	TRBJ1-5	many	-	TGTGCCAGCAGTCGAGGGAGCAATCAGCCCCAGCATTTT	CASSRGSNQPQHF